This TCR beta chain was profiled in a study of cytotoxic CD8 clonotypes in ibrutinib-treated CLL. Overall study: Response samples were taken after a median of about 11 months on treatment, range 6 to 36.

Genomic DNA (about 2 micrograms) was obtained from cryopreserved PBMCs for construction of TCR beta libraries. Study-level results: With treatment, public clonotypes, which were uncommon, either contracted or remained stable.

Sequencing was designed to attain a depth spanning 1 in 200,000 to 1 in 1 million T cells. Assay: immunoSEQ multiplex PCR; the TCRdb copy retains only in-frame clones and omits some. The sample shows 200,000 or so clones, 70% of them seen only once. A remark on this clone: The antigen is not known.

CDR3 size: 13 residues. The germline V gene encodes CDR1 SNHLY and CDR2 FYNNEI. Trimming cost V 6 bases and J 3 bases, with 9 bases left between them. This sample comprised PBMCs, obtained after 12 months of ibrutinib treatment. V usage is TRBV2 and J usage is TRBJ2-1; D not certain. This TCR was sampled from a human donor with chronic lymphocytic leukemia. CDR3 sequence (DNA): TGTGCCAGCAGGTTTCTACTCTACAATGAGCAGTTCTTC. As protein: CASRFLLYNEQFF.